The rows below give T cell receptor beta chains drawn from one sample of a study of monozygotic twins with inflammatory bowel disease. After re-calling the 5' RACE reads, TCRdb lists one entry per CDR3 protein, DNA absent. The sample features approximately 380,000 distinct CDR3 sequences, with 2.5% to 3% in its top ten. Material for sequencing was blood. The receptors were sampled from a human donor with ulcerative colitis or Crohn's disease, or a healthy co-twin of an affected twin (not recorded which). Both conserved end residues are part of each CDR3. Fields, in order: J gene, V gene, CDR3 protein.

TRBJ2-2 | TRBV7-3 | CASSRGLAGGTNTGELFF
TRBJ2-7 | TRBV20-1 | CSARWTGTGHSYEQYF
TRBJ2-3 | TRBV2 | CASSEATSTDTQYF
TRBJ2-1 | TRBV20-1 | CSALTSGGVYNEQFF
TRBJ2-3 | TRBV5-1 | CASSPPVGPSTDTQYF
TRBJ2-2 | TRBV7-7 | CASSLSGATGELFF
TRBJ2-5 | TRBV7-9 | CASSWEHREQETQYF
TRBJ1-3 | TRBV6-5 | CASSYGRTGGNTIYF
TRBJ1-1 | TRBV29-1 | CSARVNSNEAFF
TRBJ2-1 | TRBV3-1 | CASSQARDSYNEQFF
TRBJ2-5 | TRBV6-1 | CASRTGTAGLARETQYF
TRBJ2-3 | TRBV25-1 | CASSELGNTQYF
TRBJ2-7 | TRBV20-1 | CSVIRRRGSGAEQYF
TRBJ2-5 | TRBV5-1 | CASSLEGQTQYF
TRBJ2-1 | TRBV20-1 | CSARDWSGGSSYNEQFF
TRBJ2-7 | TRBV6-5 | CASRPDRNYEQYF
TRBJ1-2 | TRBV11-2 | CASSLEGGGYTF
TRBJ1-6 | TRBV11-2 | CASSFGIYNSPLHF
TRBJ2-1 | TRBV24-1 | CATSDRTGYNEQFF
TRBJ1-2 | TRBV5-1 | CASSLERQYGYTF
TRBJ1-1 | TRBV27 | CASSYYDRAAVAFF
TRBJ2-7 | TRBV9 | CASSPLAGIVSYEQYF
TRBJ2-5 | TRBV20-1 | CSARVTQTQYF
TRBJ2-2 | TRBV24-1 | CATKAGPNTGELFF
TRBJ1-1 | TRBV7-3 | CASSLKVDTEAFF
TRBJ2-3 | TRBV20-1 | CSARLAGGPDTQYF
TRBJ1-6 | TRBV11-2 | CASSLAPRGNSPLHF
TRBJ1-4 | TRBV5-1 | CASSLGGRTNEKLFF
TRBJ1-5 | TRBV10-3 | CAIGGQGRDQPQHF
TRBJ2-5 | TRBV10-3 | CAISDGDRETQYF
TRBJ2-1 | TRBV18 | CASSSGTSDYNEQFF
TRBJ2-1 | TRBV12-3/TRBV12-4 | CASRLAGGTYNEQFF
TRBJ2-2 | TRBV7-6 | CASSSSRIGELFF
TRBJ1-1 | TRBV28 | CASRGQENTEAFF
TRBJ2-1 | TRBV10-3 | CAISGGTPGEQFF
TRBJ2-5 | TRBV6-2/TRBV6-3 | CASSYSDGDFETQYF
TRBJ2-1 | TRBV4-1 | CASSVTGTGTVYNEQFF
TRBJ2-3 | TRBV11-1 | CASSPTGHHYTDTQYF
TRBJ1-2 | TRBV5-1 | CASSPEPGVGGYTF
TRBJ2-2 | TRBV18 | CASSPNSITNTGELFF
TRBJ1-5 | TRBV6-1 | CASSTGQGSNQPQHF
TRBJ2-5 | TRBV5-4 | CASSPQFRLAGGQETQYF
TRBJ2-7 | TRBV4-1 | CASSQDIREYEQYF
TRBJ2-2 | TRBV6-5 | CASRRAAGELFF
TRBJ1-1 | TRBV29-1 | CSVEGVRGQYTEAFF
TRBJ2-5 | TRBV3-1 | CASSHRTGQETQYF
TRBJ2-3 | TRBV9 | CASSERRGRDTQYF
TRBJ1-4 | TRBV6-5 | CASSWGGQGYEKLFF
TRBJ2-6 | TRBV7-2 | CASTPGGLGGANVLTF
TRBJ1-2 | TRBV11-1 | CASTEDRDYGYTF
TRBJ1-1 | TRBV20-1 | CSARGSVRTEAFF
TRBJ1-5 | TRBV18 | CASSPQGQGSQPQHF
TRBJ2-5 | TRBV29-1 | CSVEYARTQETQYF